This T cell receptor beta chain was profiled in a study of tumor-infiltrating lymphocytes in oesophageal squamous cell carcinoma. From the PCR reads, TCRdb called clonotypes with MiXCR, one entry per CDR3 protein. The data contain approximately 17,000 distinct CDR3 sequences, about 40% of them singletons. A few counts support this clonotype. The conserved closing phenylalanine or tryptophan is absent in this CDR3, likely reflecting a read error. It is unclear where the CDR3 begins or ends on the DNA, so no DNA is shown, and the CDR3 is as TCRdb lists it. The sample taken for sequencing was blood. The receptor's source is a female donor with esophageal squamous cell carcinoma.

The CDR3 loop is CASSLGTGATYEQYFGA. V usage is TRBV7-2 and J usage is TRBJ2-6; TRBD1 was called by the table and not checked on the DNA. Germline-derived CDR1 and CDR2 are SGHTA and FQGNSA. Ends included, the CDR3 has 17 residues.